This T cell receptor (beta chain) was documented in a study of shared clonotypes between healthy human individuals. Study-wide findings and caveats: Few donors limited the genetic and exposure-history diversity represented. It was observed that roughly 5.4% of naive CD4 clonotypes were shared across several donors.

Division of CD4+ cells produced a CD45RA+ naive subset and a CD45RA-negative memory subset. A few counts support this clone. What it recognizes is unknown. Per the study methods: Owing to the provision of junction-only sequences devoid of quality scores by immunoSEQ, filtering differed. Repertoires were generated with immunoSEQ multiplex PCR, while TCRdb's copy carries only in-frame clones and drops some. Clone size and V and J calls were adopted from that table, with D and trimming inferred from the DNA. The table lists millions of clones, about 92% of them singletons. CDR3 length: 11 residues. CDR1 is SNHLY and CDR2 is FYNNEI in the germline V gene. Between the trimmed V and J ends, which lost 8 bases and 5 bases, there was a span of 6 bases.

The sequencing input was naive CD4+ T cells from PBMCs. As to subset: CD45RA+ positively selected. The receptor was derived from a young man in good health. Some clones in this sample may be carry-over from other donors' samples. The rearrangement uses TRBV2 and TRBJ2-2; the D is unclear. The CDR3 nucleotides read TGTGCCAGCTTTAGGACCGGGGAGCTGTTTTTT. It is translated as CASFRTGELFF.